The subject of this entry is one TCR beta chain. CDR1 and CDR2 from the germline V gene are SEHNR and FQNEAQ (reference sequence). The V end was cut by 2 bases, the J end by 4 bases, with 9 bases between. The CDR3 is 14 amino acids. Recruits, aged roughly 18 to 95 years, lived in roughly 22 US areas. Cohort placement rested on clinical history that participants reported themselves. Donors in Cohort 3 counted as recovered after two negative PCRs, clearance, or symptom resolution. This specimen belongs to a study of blood T cell repertoires in COVID-19. Whole-study context: T cells, B-cell-depleted T cells, or PBMCs provided the cDNA or gDNA that served as material.

Profiling relied on immunoSEQ multiplex PCR, and the TCRdb table lists in-frame clones only, not all of them. Among about 330,000 clones, over 75% were seen once, and the ten largest hold under 5.5%. Sequenced input: PBMCs or T cells enriched from blood (not recorded which). This receptor was identified in a woman in her 30s who had recovered from COVID-19. This sequence joins TRBV7-9 and TRBJ1-3; D call uncertain. The CDR3 is CASSLLRNGNTIYF. CDR3 in DNA: TGTGCCAGCAGCTTACTCAGAAACGGAAACACCATATATTTT.